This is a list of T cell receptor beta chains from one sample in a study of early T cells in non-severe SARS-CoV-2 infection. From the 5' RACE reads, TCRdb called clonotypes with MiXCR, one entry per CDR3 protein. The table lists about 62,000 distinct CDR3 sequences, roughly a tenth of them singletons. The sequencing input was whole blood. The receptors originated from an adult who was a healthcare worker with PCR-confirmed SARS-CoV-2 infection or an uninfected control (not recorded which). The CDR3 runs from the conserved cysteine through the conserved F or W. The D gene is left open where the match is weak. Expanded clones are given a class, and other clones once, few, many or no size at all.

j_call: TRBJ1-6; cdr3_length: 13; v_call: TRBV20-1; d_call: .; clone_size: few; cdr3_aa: CSARERNNSPLHF; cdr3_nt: TGCAGTGCTAGAGAACGGAATAATTCACCCCTCCACTTT
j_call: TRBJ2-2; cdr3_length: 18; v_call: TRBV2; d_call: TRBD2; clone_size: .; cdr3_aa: CASRVPTSGGRLTGELFF; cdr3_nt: TGTGCCAGCAGGGTACCGACTAGCGGGGGTCGGCTCACCGGGGAGCTGTTTTTT
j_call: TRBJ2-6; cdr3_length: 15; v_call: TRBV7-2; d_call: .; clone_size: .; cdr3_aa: CASSLVASGANVLTF; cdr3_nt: TGTGCCAGCAGCTTAGTAGCCTCTGGGGCCAACGTCCTGACTTTC
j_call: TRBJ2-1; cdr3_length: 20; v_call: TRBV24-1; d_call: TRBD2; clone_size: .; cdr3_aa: CATSDPSGSRRGKAYNEQFF; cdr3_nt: TGTGCCACCAGTGATCCGTCCGGTTCGCGGCGGGGGAAGGCCTACAATGAGCAGTTCTTC
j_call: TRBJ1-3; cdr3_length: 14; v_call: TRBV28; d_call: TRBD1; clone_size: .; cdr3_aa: CASSLQGGLNTIYF; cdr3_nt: TGTGCCAGCAGTTTGCAGGGGGGGCTTAACACCATATATTTT
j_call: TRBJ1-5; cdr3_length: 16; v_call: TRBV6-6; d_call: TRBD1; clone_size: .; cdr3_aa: CASRLGQGGSEKPQHF; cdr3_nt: TGTGCCAGCAGACTAGGACAGGGAGGGAGCGAAAAGCCCCAGCATTTT
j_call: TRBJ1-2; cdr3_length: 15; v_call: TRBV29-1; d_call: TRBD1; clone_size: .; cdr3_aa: CSVEEGTGGNYGYTF; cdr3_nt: TGCAGCGTGGAAGAAGGGACAGGGGGCAACTATGGCTACACCTTC
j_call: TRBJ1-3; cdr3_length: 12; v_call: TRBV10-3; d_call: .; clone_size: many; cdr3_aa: CAIRTDGNTIYF; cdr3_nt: TGTGCCATCAGGACAGATGGAAACACCATATATTTT
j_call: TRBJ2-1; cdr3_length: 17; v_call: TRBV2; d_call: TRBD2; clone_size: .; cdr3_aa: CASSSQGLADSYNEQFF; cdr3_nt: TGTGCCAGCAGTTCTCAGGGACTAGCGGACTCCTACAATGAGCAGTTCTTC
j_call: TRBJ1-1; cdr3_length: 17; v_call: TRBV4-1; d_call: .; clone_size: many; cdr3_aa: CASSQDPPTMENTEAFF; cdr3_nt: TGCGCCAGCAGCCAAGATCCACCGACAATGGAGAACACTGAAGCTTTCTTT
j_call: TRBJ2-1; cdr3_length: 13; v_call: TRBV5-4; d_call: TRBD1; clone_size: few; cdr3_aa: CASSLGTAAEQFF; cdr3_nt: TGTGCCAGCAGCTTAGGGACAGCTGCTGAGCAGTTCTTC
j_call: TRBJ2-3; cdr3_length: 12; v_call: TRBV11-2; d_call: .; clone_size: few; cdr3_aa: CASSTQSDTQYF; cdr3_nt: TGTGCCAGCAGCACTCAATCAGATACGCAGTATTTT
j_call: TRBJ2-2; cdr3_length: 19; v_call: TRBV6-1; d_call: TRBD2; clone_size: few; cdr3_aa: CASSEPSGGPSNVIGELFF; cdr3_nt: TGTGCCAGCAGTGAGCCTAGCGGGGGCCCGTCGAATGTGATCGGGGAGCTGTTTTTT
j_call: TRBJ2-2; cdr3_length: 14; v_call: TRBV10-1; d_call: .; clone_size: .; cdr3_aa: CASKEGTNTGELFF; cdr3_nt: TGCGCCAGCAAGGAGGGCACGAACACCGGGGAGCTGTTTTTT
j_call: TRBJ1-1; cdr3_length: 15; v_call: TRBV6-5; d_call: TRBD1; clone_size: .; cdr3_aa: CASSLTTGEDTEAFF; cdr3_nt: TGTGCCAGCAGTTTAACTACAGGGGAGGACACTGAAGCTTTCTTT
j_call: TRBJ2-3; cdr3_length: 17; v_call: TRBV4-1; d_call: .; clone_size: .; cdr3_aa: CASAPPLGGPSTDTQYF; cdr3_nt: TGCGCCAGCGCCCCCCCGTTGGGGGGCCCAAGCACAGATACGCAGTATTTT
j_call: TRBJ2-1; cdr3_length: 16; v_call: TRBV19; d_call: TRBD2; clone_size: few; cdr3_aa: CASSIAAGGPFNEQFF; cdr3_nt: TGTGCCAGTAGTATAGCTGCGGGGGGACCCTTCAATGAGCAGTTCTTC
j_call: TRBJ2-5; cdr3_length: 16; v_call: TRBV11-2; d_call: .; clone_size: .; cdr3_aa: CASSLGISNAPETQYF; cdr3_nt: TGTGCCAGCAGCTTAGGGATCAGTAATGCCCCGGAGACCCAGTACTTC
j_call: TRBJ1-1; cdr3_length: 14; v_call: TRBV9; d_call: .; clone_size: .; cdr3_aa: CASSANRAGTEAFF; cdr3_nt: TGTGCCAGCAGCGCCAACAGGGCTGGCACTGAAGCTTTCTTT
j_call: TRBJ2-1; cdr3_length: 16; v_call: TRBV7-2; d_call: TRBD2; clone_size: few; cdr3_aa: CASSLARLAGSNEQFF; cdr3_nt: TGTGCCAGCAGCTTAGCGCGGCTAGCGGGGAGTAATGAGCAGTTCTTC
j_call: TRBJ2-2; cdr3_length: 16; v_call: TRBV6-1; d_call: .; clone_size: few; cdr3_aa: CASSGYWGSHTGELFF; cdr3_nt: TGTGCCAGCAGTGGATATTGGGGCAGTCACACCGGGGAGCTGTTTTTT
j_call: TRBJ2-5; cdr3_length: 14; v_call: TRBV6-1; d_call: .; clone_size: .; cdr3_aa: CASSEQGFQETQYF; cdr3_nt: TGTGCCAGCAGTGAACAGGGGTTTCAAGAGACCCAGTACTTC
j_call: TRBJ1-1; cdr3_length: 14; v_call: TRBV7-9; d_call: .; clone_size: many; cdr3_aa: CASSFTTQGTEAFF; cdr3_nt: TGTGCCAGCAGCTTCACCACCCAGGGGACTGAAGCTTTCTTT
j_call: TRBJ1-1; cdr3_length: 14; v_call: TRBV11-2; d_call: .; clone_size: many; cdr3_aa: CASSLTMGNTEAFF; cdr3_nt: TGTGCCAGCAGCCTCACGATGGGAAACACTGAAGCTTTCTTT
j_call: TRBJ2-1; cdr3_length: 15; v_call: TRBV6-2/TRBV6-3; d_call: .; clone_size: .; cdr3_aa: CASSPGHGFGNEQFF; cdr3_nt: TGTGCCAGCAGTCCGGGACATGGCTTCGGAAATGAGCAGTTCTTC
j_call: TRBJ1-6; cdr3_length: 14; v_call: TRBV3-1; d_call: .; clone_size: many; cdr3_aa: CASSQGVSHSPLHF; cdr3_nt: TGTGCCAGCAGCCAAGGGGTCAGTCATTCACCCCTCCACTTT
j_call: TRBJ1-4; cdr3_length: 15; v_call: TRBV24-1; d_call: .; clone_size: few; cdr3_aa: CATSDSEAANEKLFF; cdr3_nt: TGTGCCACCAGTGATTCGGAGGCCGCTAATGAAAAACTGTTTTTT
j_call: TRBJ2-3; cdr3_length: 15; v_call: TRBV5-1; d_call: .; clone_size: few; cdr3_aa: CASSKRTGEEDTQYF; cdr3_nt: TGCGCCAGCAGCAAAAGGACGGGAGAGGAGGATACGCAGTATTTT
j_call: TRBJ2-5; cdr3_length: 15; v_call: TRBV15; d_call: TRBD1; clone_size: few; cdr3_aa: CATTLSGQGLETQYF; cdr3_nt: TGTGCCACCACCCTTTCGGGACAGGGTTTGGAGACCCAGTACTTC
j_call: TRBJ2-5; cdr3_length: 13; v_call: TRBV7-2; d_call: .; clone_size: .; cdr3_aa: CASSLGAKETQYF; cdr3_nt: TGTGCCAGCAGCTTAGGTGCGAAAGAGACCCAGTACTTC
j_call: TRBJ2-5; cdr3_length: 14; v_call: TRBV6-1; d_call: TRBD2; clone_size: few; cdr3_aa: CASNLAGLQETQYF; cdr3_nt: TGTGCCAGCAACCTAGCGGGGCTCCAAGAGACCCAGTACTTC
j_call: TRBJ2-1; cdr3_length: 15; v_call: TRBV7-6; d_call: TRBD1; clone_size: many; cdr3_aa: CASSSPSDRGNEQFF; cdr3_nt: TGTGCCAGCAGCTCCCCCTCGGACAGGGGAAATGAGCAGTTCTTC
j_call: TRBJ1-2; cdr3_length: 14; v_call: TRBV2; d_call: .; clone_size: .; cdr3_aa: CASSELEGDYGYTF; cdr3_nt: TGTGCCAGCAGTGAATTGGAGGGTGACTATGGCTACACCTTC
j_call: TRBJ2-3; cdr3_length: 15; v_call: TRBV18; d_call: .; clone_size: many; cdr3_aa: CASSPGQGNTDTQYF; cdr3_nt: TGTGCCAGCTCACCAGGGCAGGGGAACACAGATACGCAGTATTTT
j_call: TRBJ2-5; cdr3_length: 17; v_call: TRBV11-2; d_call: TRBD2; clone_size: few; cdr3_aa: CASSLMLAGGPAETQYF; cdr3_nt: TGTGCCAGCAGCTTAATGTTAGCGGGGGGGCCGGCGGAGACCCAGTACTTC
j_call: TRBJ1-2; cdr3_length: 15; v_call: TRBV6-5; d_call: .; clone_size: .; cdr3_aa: CASSRGGSYLTGYTF; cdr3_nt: TGTGCCAGCAGTCGGGGCGGGAGTTACTTAACTGGCTACACCTTC
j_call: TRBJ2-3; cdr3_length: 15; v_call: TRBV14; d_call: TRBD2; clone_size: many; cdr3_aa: CASSQDGTSGDTQYF; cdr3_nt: TGTGCCAGCAGCCAAGATGGGACTAGCGGAGATACGCAGTATTTT
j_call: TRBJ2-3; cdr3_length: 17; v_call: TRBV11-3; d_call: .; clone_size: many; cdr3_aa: CASSSTIAGYGTDTQYF; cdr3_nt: TGTGCCAGCAGCTCCACAATAGCAGGGTACGGCACAGATACGCAGTATTTT
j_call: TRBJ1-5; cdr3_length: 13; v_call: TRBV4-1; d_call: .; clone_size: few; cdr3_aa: CASSHFAEQPQHF; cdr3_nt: TGCGCCAGCAGCCATTTTGCGGAACAGCCCCAGCATTTT
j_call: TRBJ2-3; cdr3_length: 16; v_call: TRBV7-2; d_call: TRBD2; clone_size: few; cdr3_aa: CASSPRHAGGLDTQYF; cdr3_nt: TGTGCCAGCAGCCCTAGACATGCGGGGGGGCTAGATACGCAGTATTTT
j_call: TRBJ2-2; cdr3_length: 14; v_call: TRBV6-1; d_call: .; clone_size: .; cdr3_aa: CASIGPVNTGELFF; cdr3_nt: TGTGCCAGCATCGGACCCGTGAACACCGGGGAGCTGTTTTTT
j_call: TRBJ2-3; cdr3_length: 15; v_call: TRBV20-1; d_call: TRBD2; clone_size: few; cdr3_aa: CSAVRLAGGKDTQYF; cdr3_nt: TGCAGTGCCGTGAGACTAGCGGGGGGGAAAGATACGCAGTATTTT
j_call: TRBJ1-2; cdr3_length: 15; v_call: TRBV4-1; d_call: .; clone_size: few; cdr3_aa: CASSSGARANYGYTF; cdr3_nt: TGCGCCAGCAGCTCAGGGGCCAGAGCTAACTATGGCTACACCTTC
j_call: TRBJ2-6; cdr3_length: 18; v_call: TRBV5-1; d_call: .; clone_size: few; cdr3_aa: CASSLSSQGNSGANVLTF; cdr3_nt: TGCGCCAGCAGCTTGTCGTCCCAGGGAAACTCTGGGGCCAACGTCCTGACTTTC
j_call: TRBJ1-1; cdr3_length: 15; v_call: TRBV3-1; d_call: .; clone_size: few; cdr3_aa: CASSQDWGLITEAFF; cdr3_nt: TGTGCCAGCAGCCAAGATTGGGGCCTGATCACTGAAGCTTTCTTT
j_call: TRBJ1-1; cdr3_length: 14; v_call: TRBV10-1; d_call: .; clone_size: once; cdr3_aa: CASSDFTGNTEAFF; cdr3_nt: TGCGCCAGCAGTGACTTTACAGGGAACACTGAAGCTTTCTTT
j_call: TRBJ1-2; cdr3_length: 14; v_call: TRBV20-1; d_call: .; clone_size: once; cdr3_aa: CSAQADTENYGYTF; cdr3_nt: TGCAGTGCTCAAGCGGACACGGAGAACTATGGCTACACCTTC
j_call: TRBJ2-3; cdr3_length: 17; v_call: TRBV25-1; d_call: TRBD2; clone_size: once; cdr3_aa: CASSEYGTSLSTDTQYF; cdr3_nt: TGTGCCAGCAGTGAATATGGGACTAGCTTGTCCACAGATACGCAGTATTTT
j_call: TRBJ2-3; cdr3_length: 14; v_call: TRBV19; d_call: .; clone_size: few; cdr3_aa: CASSLGLPTDTQYF; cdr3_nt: TGTGCCAGTAGCTTGGGCCTCCCTACAGATACGCAGTATTTT
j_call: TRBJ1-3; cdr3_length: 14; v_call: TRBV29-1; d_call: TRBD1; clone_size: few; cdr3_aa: CSARQGAAGNTIYF; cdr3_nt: TGCAGCGCGAGACAGGGGGCGGCTGGAAACACCATATATTTT
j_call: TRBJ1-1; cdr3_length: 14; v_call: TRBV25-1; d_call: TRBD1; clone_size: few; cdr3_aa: CASSEAGTGAEAFF; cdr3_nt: TGTGCCAGCAGTGAAGCCGGGACAGGGGCTGAAGCTTTCTTT